This T cell receptor beta chain derives from a study of T cells in narcolepsy. Comment on this clone: Its antigen remains unidentified.

Trimming removed 4 bases from V and 6 bases from J; junction bases left unmatched: 4. The germline V gene encodes CDR1 SSHAT and CDR2 FNYEAQ (reference sequence). The CDR3 runs to 14 residues. Findings of the study overall: Autoreactive clonotypes reportedly recurred in blood of same and different patients, not controls.

Using immunoSEQ multiplex PCR, the repertoire was profiled, and TCRdb retains in-frame clones only, with some absent. The sample includes 30,000 to 35,000 clones, approximately 78% of them seen just once. The source material was CD45RA- memory CD4+ T cells from PBMCs. The chain combines TRBV7-7 with TRBJ2-2; 8 positions match TRBD2. The receptor was isolated from a human donor with narcolepsy. This chain's CDR3 is CASSSGLASGELFF. CDR3 coding DNA: TGTGCCAGCAGCTCCGGACTAGCCTCCGGGGAGCTGTTTTTT.